The 9 T cell receptor beta chains given below trace back to one sample, sequenced in a study of type 1 and type 2 diabetes patients. Amplification started from genomic DNA. Amplification of the beta chain CDR3 used 30 forward and 13 reverse multiplex primers. MiXCR, applied by TCRdb to the multiplex PCR reads, yields one record per CDR3 protein. Of fewer than 350,000 distinct CDR3 sequences listed, around 47% are singletons. Material for sequencing was peripheral blood mononuclear cells (PBMCs). All receptors come from a man aged 18 to 29 with type 2 diabetes.

The chain employs TRBV20-1 and TRBJ1-1; no clear D gene. CDR1 is DFQATT, CDR2 SNEGSKA, per germline (reference sequence). Deletions cut 3 bases from V and 3 bases from J, with 5 bases between. CDR3 length equals 11 residues. In nucleotides, the CDR3 is TGCAGTGCTAGTGCACACACTGAAGCTTTCTTT. This gives the protein CSASAHTEAFF.

Note on this clonotype: Given a much more abundant clone one base away, this may be a read error. The rearrangement links TRBV30 to TRBJ1-2; unclear D gene. The CDR3 spans 12 residues. CDR1 is GTSNPN, CDR2 SVGIG, per germline (reference sequence). V lost 4 bases and J 4 bases, leaving 10 bases between the germline ends. CDR3 protein: CAWTGEVYGYTF. CDR3 DNA: TGTGCCTGGACCGGCGAAGTCTATGGCTACACCTTC.

The rearrangement uses TRBV7-8 and TRBJ1-1; D is perhaps TRBD1 (5 bases). V lost 7 bases and J lost 4, with 19 bases in between. The germline V gene encodes CDR1 SGHVS and CDR2 FQNEAQ. CDR3 length: 15 residues. The CDR3 DNA sequence: TGTGCCAGCACCCCCTGGGGCGGAGAGGGCACTGAAGCTTTCTTT. This gives the protein CASTPWGGEGTEAFF.

The chain joins TRBV10-1 to TRBJ2-7; D may be TRBD1 or TRBD2 (6 bases each). The V gene's germline CDR1 is WNHNN and CDR2 SYGVQD (reference sequence). The CDR3 has 14 amino acids. V shed 0 bases and J shed 6 bases, with 12 bases lying between them. Here the CDR3 reads CASSESTGASEQYF. CDR3 bases: TGCGCCAGCAGTGAGTCGACGGGGGCTAGCGAGCAGTACTTC.

There are a few counts of this clonotype. The chain combines TRBV19 with TRBJ2-7; D may be TRBD2 (5 bases). Germline V gene sequence: CDR1 LNHDA, CDR2 SQIVND (reference sequence). Trimming removed 5 bases from V and 6 bases from J, with 8 bases in between. The CDR3 sequence is 11 residues long. CDR3 nucleotide sequence: TGTGCCAGTAGTGGAGGAGTCGAGCAGTACTTC. Translated: CASSGGVEQYF.

The chain has TRBV29-1 and TRBJ2-5; D gene ambiguous. CDR1 is SQVTM and CDR2 is ANQGSEA in the germline V gene. The germline V and J ends were trimmed by 4 bases and 5 bases, with 2 bases remaining between them. The CDR3 contains 9 residues. CDR3 loop: CSVGETQYF. The CDR3 coding sequence is TGCAGCGTTGGCGAGACCCAGTACTTC.

The chain uses TRBV12-3 or TRBV12-4 and TRBJ2-5; D is uncertain. The CDR3 spans 12 residues. Trimming stripped 8 bases from V and 0 bases from J, with 7 bases between. CDR3 nucleotide sequence: TGTGCCAGCGGCCTGAACCAAGAGACCCAGTACTTC. Its protein product is CASGLNQETQYF.

V gene TRBV7-3 combines with J gene TRBJ2-1, with 9 nucleotides matching TRBD2. The CDR3 has 15 amino acids. V lost 2 bases, J lost 2 bases, and 1 base stayed unmatched. The germline CDR1 and CDR2 sequences are SGHTA and FQGTGA. The CDR3: CASSLSSGTYNEQFF. The CDR3 DNA is TGTGCCAGCAGCTTATCTAGCGGGACCTACAATGAGCAGTTCTTC.

The V call is TRBV2, the J call TRBJ1-6; the D is unclear. V was clipped by 2 bases and J by 16 bases, with 15 bases between them. The CDR3 extends over 13 amino acids. Germline V gene lookup returns CDR1 SNHLY and CDR2 FYNNEI. The CDR3: CASSEKLVVGLHF. The CDR3 DNA follows: TGTGCCAGCAGTGAAAAGCTGGTAGTGGGACTCCACTTT.